Presented here are 29 T cell receptor beta chains from one specimen sequenced in a study of blood T cell repertoires in COVID-19. The repertoire was sequenced with immunoSEQ multiplex PCR; TCRdb's copy has only in-frame clones and lacks some. The sample consists of about 170,000 clones, 83% of them appearing once. Sequencing was carried out using peripheral blood. The source is a woman between 65 and 79 years old who had recovered from COVID-19.

The chain joins TRBV28 to TRBJ2-4; tentative D call: TRBD1 (6 bases). Germline-derived CDR1 and CDR2 are MDHEN and SYDVKM. V shed 3 bases and J shed 1 base, with 10 bases lying between them. The CDR3 consists of 15 residues. CDR3 bases: TGTGCCAGCAGTTTGCCAGGGGTGGCCAAAAACATTCAGTACTTC. Translated, it gives CASSLPGVAKNIQYF.

On this clone itself: This sample includes further DNA sequences coding for the same CDR3. The chain recombines TRBV3-1 (or the pseudogene TRBV3-2) with TRBJ2-7; D gene ambiguous. The CDR3 loop spans 13 amino acids. Germline CDR1 and CDR2: LGHDT and YNNKEL (reference sequence). The V and J ends lost 4 bases and 0 bases respectively, with 7 bases between them. The CDR3 nucleotides are TGTGCCAGCAGCCGTCTCAGCTCCTACGAGCAGTACTTC. Protein sequence: CASSRLSSYEQYF.

This clone was counted a few times. The gene calls are TRBV7-9 and TRBJ1-5, with D hard to call. CDR1 is SEHNR and CDR2 is FQNEAQ in the germline V gene (reference sequence). Trimming removed 4 bases from V and 3 bases from J, with 10 bases in between. The CDR3 totals 14 residues. CDR3 nucleotide sequence: TGTGCCAGCAGCTCTGGGTGGGCCAATCAGCCCCAGCATTTT. Amino acids: CASSSGWANQPQHF.

J is TRBJ1-2 and V is TRBV29-1; D gene unclear. The CDR3 totals 14 residues. Germline values: CDR1 SQVTM, CDR2 ANQGSEA. The V end was cut by 6 bases, the J end by 6 bases, with 20 bases between. The DNA for the CDR3 is TGCAGCGTGGCCCTCAGTACGGGTCTGGATGGCTACACCTTC. Its protein product is CSVALSTGLDGYTF.

The gene calls are TRBV5-1 and TRBJ2-2; weak D call: TRBD2 (5 bases). The CDR3 totals 15 residues. Germline V gene sequence: CDR1 SGHRS, CDR2 YFSETQ. Trimming stripped 0 bases from V and 4 bases from J, with 10 bases between. The CDR3: CASSLGSVGTGELFF. Here the CDR3 DNA reads TGCGCCAGCAGCTTGGGTAGCGTGGGCACCGGGGAGCTGTTTTTT.

The chain recombines TRBV19 with TRBJ2-7; weak D call: TRBD1 (6 bases). This CDR3 has 15 residues. CDR1 LNHDA and CDR2 SQIVND come from the germline V gene (reference sequence). V was shortened by 1 base and J by 6 bases, with 16 bases between the two germline ends. The CDR3 sequence: CASSIVGQPFSEQYF. The CDR3 DNA reads TGTGCCAGTAGTATAGTAGGACAGCCCTTCTCCGAGCAGTACTTC.

The rearrangement joins TRBV5-1 to TRBJ2-2; TRBD1 agrees at 7 bases. This CDR3 contains 15 residues. V was pared by 4 bases and J by 7 bases, with 10 bases of the junction left unmatched. Germline V CDR1 and CDR2: SGHRS, YFSETQ. In DNA, the CDR3 is TGCGCCAGCAGCCGGACAGAGGGGGCGCTCGGGGAGCTGTTTTTT. Amino acids: CASSRTEGALGELFF.

J is TRBJ2-5 and V is TRBV28, with D unclear. With 5 bases removed from V and 1 base from J, the gap between germline ends came to 5 bases. Looked up from germline, CDR1 is MDHEN and CDR2 is SYDVKM. This CDR3 has 12 amino acids. CDR3 DNA sequence: TGTGCCAGCAGTCTCCCCCAAGAGACCCAGTACTTC. Translating gives CASSLPQETQYF.

The V and J genes are TRBV14 and TRBJ2-1, with TRBD2 matching over 11 bases. This CDR3 region has 19 residues. Losses at the gene ends were 0 bases for V and 8 bases for J; bases not matched to a gene: 15. Germline V gene data show CDR1 as SGHDN and CDR2 as FVKESK. CDR3 in amino acids: CASSQELLAGGTAVDEQFF. In DNA form, the CDR3 reads TGTGCCAGCAGCCAAGAGCTCCTAGCGGGAGGTACTGCTGTCGATGAGCAGTTCTTC. The full variable domain, completed using reference TRBV14 and TRBJ2-1, is EAGVTQFPSHSVIEKGQTVTLRCDPISGHDNLYWYRRVMGKEIKFLLHFVKESKQDESGMPNNRFLAERTGGTYSTLKVQPAELEDSGVYFCASSQELLAGGTAVDEQFFGPGTRLTVL.

The chain combines TRBV3-1 (or the pseudogene TRBV3-2) with TRBJ1-4; possibly TRBD1 for D (5 bases). Germline loops: CDR1 LGHDT, CDR2 YNNKEL (reference sequence). The ends were cut back, 4 bases at V and 8 bases at J, with 26 bases in the middle. This CDR3 has 18 amino acids. CDR3 region: CASSPGRPWRDVMEKLFF. The CDR3 DNA reads as TGTGCCAGCAGCCCAGGGCGACCATGGCGGGACGTGATGGAAAAACTGTTTTTT.

The chain is built from TRBV4-2 and TRBJ2-5; a possible D gene is TRBD2 (6 bases). The germline gives CDR1 LGHNA, CDR2 YNFKEQ. Trimming stripped 4 bases from V and 5 bases from J, with 17 bases between. This CDR3 is built from 15 residues. CDR3 nucleotide sequence: TGTGCCAGCAGCCCAAAATTTGGGACTGGGGAGACCCAGTACTTC. Translating gives CASSPKFGTGETQYF.

This chain uses TRBV6-5 with TRBJ1-2; unclear D gene. The V gene lost 2 bases and the J gene lost 9 bases, with 19 bases spanning the gap. The length of the CDR3 is 15 residues. Per germline, CDR1 MNHEY and CDR2 SVGAGI. CDR3 amino acids: CASSYAGELIASYTF. The CDR3 region has the DNA TGTGCCAGCAGTTACGCCGGGGAGTTGATTGCTAGCTACACCTTC.

The count of this clone is one. The CDR3 nucleotides read TGTGCCAGCACCGAGGGAGGGCTTAGCACAGATACGCAGTATTTT. It yields the protein CASTEGGLSTDTQYF. The chain combines TRBV7-3 with TRBJ2-3; 7 bases fit TRBD2. J was trimmed by 0 bases and V by 7 bases; bases with no gene match: 7. The CDR3 totals 15 residues. Germline CDR1 and CDR2: SGHTA and FQGTGA.

The chain couples TRBV7-3 to TRBJ2-3; no reliable D call. This CDR3 contains 12 residues. The V end was cut by 5 bases, the J end by 8 bases, with 11 bases between. From germline, CDR1 is SGHTA and CDR2 FQGTGA. Written as DNA, the CDR3 is TGTGCCAGCAGCCCGGTGCTTGGTACGCAGTATTTT. It translates to CASSPVLGTQYF. The variable domain in full, completed from reference TRBV7-3 and TRBJ2-3, reads GAGVSQTPSNKVTEKGKYVELRCDPISGHTALYWYRQSLGQGPEFLIYFQGTGAADDSGLPNDRFFAVRPEGSVSTLKIQRTERGDSAVYLCASSPVLGTQYFGPGTRLTVL.

The chain joins TRBV19 to TRBJ1-5; D is perhaps TRBD1 (6 bases). CDR3 length: 15 amino acids. The V end lost 6 bases, the J end lost 5 bases, and 17 bases lay between the germline ends. The germline V gene has CDR1 LNHDA and CDR2 SQIVND (reference sequence). The CDR3 spells CASRGVGDTYQPQHF. The CDR3 region has the DNA TGTGCCAGTAGAGGGGTAGGGGACACCTATCAGCCCCAGCATTTT.

The gene calls are TRBV28 and TRBJ2-3; D possibly corresponds to TRBD2 (5 bases). The germline V and J ends were trimmed by 3 bases and 4 bases, with 17 bases remaining between them. Germline-derived CDR1 and CDR2 are MDHEN and SYDVKM. CDR3 length: 16 amino acids. CDR3 in amino acids: CASSFGAARPPDTQYF. CDR3 nucleotides: TGTGCCAGCAGTTTTGGAGCGGCCCGACCGCCAGATACGCAGTATTTT.

The genes are TRBV7-9 and TRBJ1-3; tentatively, D is TRBD1 (5 bases). The CDR3 has 16 amino acids. V was clipped by 5 bases and J by 0 bases, with 14 bases between them. Germline V gene lookup returns CDR1 SEHNR and CDR2 FQNEAQ (reference sequence). The CDR3 loop reads CASSPPGLSSGNTIYF. The CDR3 DNA is TGTGCCAGCAGCCCCCCGGGACTTAGCTCTGGAAACACCATATATTTT. Based on the CDR3 plus reference TRBV7-9 and TRBJ1-3, the full variable domain is DTGVSQNPRHKITKRGQNVTFRCDPISEHNRLYWYRQTLGQGPEFLTYFQNEAQLEKSRLLSDRFSAERPKGSFSTLEIQRTEQGDSAMYLCASSPPGLSSGNTIYFGEGSWLTVV.

The rearrangement uses TRBV5-1 and TRBJ1-2, with D possibly being TRBD1 (5 bases). The CDR3 length is 16 residues. Germline CDR1 SGHRS, CDR2 YFSETQ. Trimming stripped 1 base from V and 0 bases from J, with 13 bases between. The CDR3 here is CASSLQGGTANYGYTF. In nucleotides, the CDR3 is TGCGCCAGCAGCTTGCAGGGCGGAACAGCTAACTATGGCTACACCTTC.

This clone was seen a single time. V gene TRBV2 combines with J gene TRBJ1-1, with a possible D match to TRBD1 (6 bases). This CDR3 comprises 13 residues. Trimming took off 8 bases at V and 1 base at J, with 11 bases between the two ends. Per germline, CDR1 SNHLY and CDR2 FYNNEI. In DNA form, the CDR3 reads TGTGCCAGCGGGGGGGCCCCGAACACTGAAGCTTTCTTT. It translates to CASGGAPNTEAFF.

The rearrangement uses TRBV2 and TRBJ1-1; D is perhaps TRBD1 (5 bases). Germline V gives CDR1 SNHLY, CDR2 FYNNEI. The CDR3 extends over 13 amino acids. V was cut by 6 bases and J by 1 base, with 9 bases left in between. The CDR3 is CASRLRENTEAFF. The CDR3 DNA reads as TGTGCCAGCAGACTCAGGGAGAACACTGAAGCTTTCTTT.

This chain connects TRBV19 to TRBJ2-2; D not resolved. The length of the CDR3 is 16 residues. The ends were cut back, 3 bases at V and 3 bases at J, with 14 bases in the middle. CDR1 and CDR2 (germline): LNHDA, SQIVND (reference sequence). CDR3 DNA: TGTGCCAGTAGTATGGGCCCGCCCAGTGACACCGGGGAGCTGTTTTTT. Translation gives CASSMGPPSDTGELFF.

The gene calls are TRBV6-4 and TRBJ2-3; D is unclear. CDR1 is MRHNA and CDR2 is SNTAGT in the germline V gene. The CDR3 loop spans 14 amino acids. Trimming took 6 bases from V and 2 from J, leaving 12 bases between them. The CDR3 protein is CASRESSTTDTQYF. The CDR3 region has the DNA TGTGCCAGCAGGGAGTCTAGTACCACAGATACGCAGTATTTT.

The CDR3 sequence is CASRGNSESTIYF. The CDR3 DNA reads as TGTGCCAGCAGGGGCAATAGTGAGAGCACCATATATTTT. The genes are TRBV5-6 and TRBJ1-3; unclear D gene. In germline, CDR1 is SGHDT, CDR2 YYEEEE. There are 13 residues in the CDR3. V was shortened by 5 bases and J by 9 bases, with 15 bases between the two germline ends.

This clone was counted only a few times. The genes are TRBV27 and TRBJ2-1, with 12 positions matching TRBD2. Trimming at V came to 5 bases and at J to 7 bases, leaving 6 bases not matched to a gene. This CDR3 contains 15 residues. Germline lookup yields CDR1 MNHEY and CDR2 SMNVEV (reference sequence). CDR3 amino acids: CASSPLAGGGNEQFF. Here the CDR3 DNA reads TGTGCCAGCAGTCCCCTAGCGGGAGGGGGGAATGAGCAGTTCTTC.

The chain joins TRBV5-5 to TRBJ2-7; TRBD1 might be the D (6 bases). The V end lost 0 bases, the J end lost 1 base, and 11 bases lay between the germline ends. The germline V gene encodes CDR1 SGHKS and CDR2 YYEKEE (reference sequence). The CDR3 is made up of 15 amino acids. The CDR3 reads CASSLARGLSYEQYF. The CDR3 coding sequence is TGTGCCAGCAGCTTGGCCAGGGGCCTATCCTACGAGCAGTACTTC.

This chain uses TRBV10-3 with TRBJ2-6; perhaps TRBD2 as D (6 bases). The V gene lost 0 bases and the J gene lost 3 bases, with 9 bases spanning the gap. The CDR3 extends over 16 amino acids. Germline V CDR1 and CDR2: ENHRY, SYGVKD. CDR3 amino acids: CAISESGGFGANVLTF. The CDR3 nucleotides read TGTGCCATCAGTGAGTCTGGGGGGTTTGGGGCCAACGTCCTGACTTTC.

CDR3 nucleotide sequence: TGTGCCAGCAGTCTCCGCAGGACAGGGGGCCGGGAGACCCAGTACTTC. Protein: CASSLRRTGGRETQYF. This chain joins TRBV28 and TRBJ2-5, with 11 bases fitting TRBD1. The CDR3 loop spans 16 amino acids. Germline lookup yields CDR1 MDHEN and CDR2 SYDVKM. Trimming removed 5 bases from V and 5 bases from J; junction bases left unmatched: 10.

V and J are TRBV3-1 (or the pseudogene TRBV3-2) and TRBJ1-3; no firm D call. CDR3 length: 14 amino acids. The V end lost 4 bases, the J end lost 5 bases, and 12 bases lay between the germline ends. Germline CDR1 reads LGHDT; CDR2 reads YNNKEL (reference sequence). This CDR3 is CASSPLAVRNTIYF. The CDR3 DNA reads TGTGCCAGCAGCCCCCTCGCGGTTAGAAACACCATATATTTT.

A word on this clone: This same CDR3 is encoded by further DNA sequences in the sample. CDR3 loop: CASSLGQGGSPLHF. CDR3 in DNA: TGCGCCAGCAGCTTGGGGCAGGGTGGCTCACCCCTCCACTTT. The gene calls are TRBV5-1 and TRBJ1-6, with D perhaps matching TRBD1 (5 bases). Germline V gene data show CDR1 as SGHRS and CDR2 as YFSETQ. The V gene lost 0 bases and the J gene lost 10 bases, with 11 bases spanning the gap. CDR3 length: 14 residues.